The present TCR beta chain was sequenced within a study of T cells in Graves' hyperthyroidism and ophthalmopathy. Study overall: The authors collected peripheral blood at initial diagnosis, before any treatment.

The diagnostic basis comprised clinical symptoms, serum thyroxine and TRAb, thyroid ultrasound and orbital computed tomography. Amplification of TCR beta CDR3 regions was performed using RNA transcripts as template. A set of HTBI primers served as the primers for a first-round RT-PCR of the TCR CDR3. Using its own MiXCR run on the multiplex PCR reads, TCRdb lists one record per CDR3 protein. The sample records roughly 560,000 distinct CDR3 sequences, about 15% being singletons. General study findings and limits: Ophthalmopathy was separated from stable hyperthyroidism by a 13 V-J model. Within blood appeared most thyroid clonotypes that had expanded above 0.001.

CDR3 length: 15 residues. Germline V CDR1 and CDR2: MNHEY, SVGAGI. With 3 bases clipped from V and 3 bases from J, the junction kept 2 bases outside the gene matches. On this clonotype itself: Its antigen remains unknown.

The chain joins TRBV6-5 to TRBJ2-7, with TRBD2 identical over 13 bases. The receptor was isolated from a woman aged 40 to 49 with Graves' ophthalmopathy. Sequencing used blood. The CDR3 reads CASSYRLAGGYEQYF. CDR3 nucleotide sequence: TGTGCCAGCAGTTATCGACTAGCGGGAGGCTACGAGCAGTACTTC.